Following are 19 T cell receptor beta chains from one sample sequenced in a study of cytomegalovirus exposure and HLA in healthy donors. PCR employed 60 Vbeta and 13 Jbeta primers. The method was immunoSEQ multiplex PCR; TCRdb's version includes in-frame clones alone and lacks a portion of them. Its clone listing holds approximately 93,000 clones. Input material: PBMCs. The receptors were gathered from a woman in her twenties or thirties in good health and CMV-seronegative.

The chain joins TRBV18 to TRBJ2-1; 15 bases fit TRBD2. V shed 4 bases, J shed 7 bases, and the junction held 2 bases outside the gene matches. Germline V gene sequence: CDR1 KGHSH, CDR2 LQKENI. The CDR3 spans 15 residues. CDR3 in amino acids: CASSRGTSGRNEQFF. The CDR3 DNA reads as TGTGCCAGCTCACGAGGGACTAGCGGGAGGAATGAGCAGTTCTTC.

J is TRBJ2-5 and V is TRBV20-1, with D perhaps TRBD2 (5 bases). The CDR3 loop spans 11 amino acids. V was pared by 6 bases and J by 9 bases, with 14 bases between. Germline V gives CDR1 DFQATT, CDR2 SNEGSKA (reference sequence). CDR3 coding DNA: TGCAGTGCCGGCTCGAGGGCGGCCCAGTACTTC. It specifies CSAGSRAAQYF.

The gene calls are TRBV9 and TRBJ2-7; possible D gene TRBD1, 6 bases. The ends were cut back, 0 bases at V and 2 bases at J, with 9 bases in the middle. This CDR3 spans 14 amino acids. Germline V CDR1 and CDR2: SGDLS, YYNGEE. The CDR3 sequence: CASSVAEGAYEQYF. CDR3 coding DNA: TGTGCCAGCAGCGTAGCCGAGGGGGCCTACGAGCAGTACTTC.

This sequence joins TRBV30 and TRBJ1-1; no clear D. The CDR3 has 15 residues. V lost 1 base to trimming and J lost 4 bases, with 16 bases between them. From germline, CDR1 is GTSNPN and CDR2 SVGIG (reference sequence). CDR3 residues: CAWSAVLSGATEAFF. CDR3 sequence (DNA): TGTGCCTGGAGTGCAGTATTATCGGGAGCCACTGAAGCTTTCTTT.

The genes are TRBV27 and TRBJ1-2; TRBD1 matches 10 bases. The CDR3 length is 14 residues. The ends lost 5 bases at V and 3 bases at J; junction bases unmatched: 3. Germline V CDR1 and CDR2: MNHEY, SMNVEV (reference sequence). The CDR3 nucleotides are TGTGCCAGCAGTATCGACAGGGGGCACTATGGCTACACCTTC. Its translation: CASSIDRGHYGYTF.

Details on this clone: One end of the junction does not line up with germline, which may come from a read error. J is TRBJ2-1 and V is TRBV5-1, with D maybe TRBD1 (6 bases). CDR1 is SGHRS, CDR2 YFSETQ, per germline. The CDR3 is made up of 14 amino acids. Here the CDR3 reads CASRLGATDNEQFF. CDR3 nucleotide sequence: TGCGCCAGCAGGTTGGGGGCCACGGACAATGAGCAGTTCTTC.

The J gene is TRBJ2-1, the V gene TRBV6-1; weak D call: TRBD2 (6 bases). The length of the CDR3 is 16 residues. Germline V gives CDR1 MNHNS, CDR2 SASEGT. With 2 bases removed from V and 0 bases from J, the gap between germline ends came to 11 bases. CDR3 bases: TGTGCCAGCAGTGAAAGGAGGGGAGACTCCTACAATGAGCAGTTCTTC. Amino acid sequence: CASSERRGDSYNEQFF.

The V and J genes are TRBV25-1 and TRBJ2-5, with TRBD1 matching over 9 bases. The tail of the sequence fits TRBJ2-7 better, so the J call may be wrong. CDR3 size: 15 residues. Germline V gene sequence: CDR1 MGHDK, CDR2 SYGVNS. CDR3 protein: CASSSPGQGFPEQYF. In DNA form, the CDR3 reads TGTGCCAGCAGTTCTCCGGGACAGGGATTTCCCGAGCAGTACTTC.

Of note for this clone: The junction and the germline gene differ at one end; a read error may be behind it. V is TRBV28 and J is TRBJ1-5, with TRBD1 matching over 7 bases. This CDR3 has 15 residues. The germline V gene has CDR1 MDHEN and CDR2 SYDVKM. CDR3 sequence reads: CASRLRDSLNQPLHF. The CDR3 DNA is TGTGCCAGCAGGCTGCGGGACAGCCTTAATCAGCCCCTGCATTTT.

The chain uses TRBV2 and TRBJ2-1; 10 bases map to TRBD1. This CDR3 contains 15 residues. V gave up 4 bases and J gave up 3 bases; unmatched junction bases: 3. Germline V gene sequence: CDR1 SNHLY, CDR2 FYNNEI. As DNA, the CDR3 is TGTGCCAGCAGTGGACAGGGGGCGAACTACAATGAGCAGTTCTTC. Amino acids: CASSGQGANYNEQFF.

The chain combines TRBV7-9 with TRBJ1-5; tentative D call: TRBD1 (6 bases). CDR3 length equals 13 residues. Looked up from germline, CDR1 is SEHNR and CDR2 is FQNEAQ (reference sequence). Trimming cost V 5 bases and J 4 bases, with 9 bases left between them. CDR3: CASSVGQNQPQHF. DNA of the CDR3: TGTGCCAGCAGCGTTGGACAGAATCAGCCCCAGCATTTT.

The CDR3 spells CASGTAGPITEAFF. CDR3 in DNA: TGTGCCAGCGGAACCGCAGGGCCGATCACTGAAGCTTTCTTT. The chain couples TRBV6-6 to TRBJ1-1, with D maybe TRBD1 (5 bases). The CDR3 is made up of 14 amino acids. CDR1 MNHNY and CDR2 SVGAGI come from the germline V gene (reference sequence). V lost 8 bases to trimming and J lost 4 bases, with 17 bases between them.

The chain recombines TRBV6-1 with TRBJ1-2; the D gene is possibly TRBD1 (6 bases). Trimming stripped 0 bases from V and 4 bases from J, with 15 bases between. CDR1 MNHNS and CDR2 SASEGT come from the germline V gene. The CDR3 length is 16 residues. This chain's CDR3 is CASSEAQGTAGYGYTF. CDR3 bases: TGTGCCAGCAGTGAAGCGCAGGGGACGGCTGGCTATGGCTACACCTTC.

Here the CDR3 DNA reads TGTGCCAGCAGCTTAGTAGCGGGAGGAGGAACAGATACGCAGTATTTT. This encodes CASSLVAGGGTDTQYF. The V gene is TRBV7-8, the J gene TRBJ2-3; TRBD2 matches 10 bases. CDR3 length: 16 amino acids. Trimming took 1 base from V and 3 from J; bases not matched to a gene: 4. Germline CDR1 and CDR2: SGHVS and FQNEAQ.

V usage is TRBV28 and J usage is TRBJ1-3; 11 bases are shared with TRBD1. The ends lost 5 bases at V and 6 bases at J; junction bases unmatched: 6. The germline V gene has CDR1 MDHEN and CDR2 SYDVKM. This CDR3 has 15 amino acids. CDR3 DNA: TGTGCCAGCAGTGGGACAGGGGGATTTGAAAACACCATATATTTT. It is translated as CASSGTGGFENTIYF.

V usage is TRBV11-3 and J usage is TRBJ2-7; no clear D gene. V lost 0 bases to trimming and J lost 0 bases, with 6 bases between them. Germline V lookup: CDR1 SGHNT, CDR2 YENEEA. The CDR3 extends over 14 amino acids. DNA of the CDR3: TGTGCCAGCAGCTTAGAACCGAGCTCCTACGAGCAGTACTTC. Translation gives CASSLEPSSYEQYF.

CDR3 loop: CASSYLPPAELTDTQYF. The DNA of the CDR3 is TGTGCCAGCAGTTACCTCCCCCCAGCGGAACTCACAGATACGCAGTATTTT. The chain is built from TRBV28 and TRBJ2-3; a weak D match, TRBD2 (5 bases). This CDR3 comprises 17 residues. V lost 4 bases, J lost 2 bases, and 19 bases lay in between. Germline CDR1 MDHEN, CDR2 SYDVKM.

Regarding this clone: Other DNA sequences within the sample encode an identical CDR3. The chain joins TRBV9 to TRBJ2-7; 8 bases are shared with TRBD1. The germline V gene encodes CDR1 SGDLS and CDR2 YYNGEE. The CDR3 loop spans 15 amino acids. The trim removed 0 bases at V and 3 bases at J, leaving 5 bases unmatched. In DNA, the CDR3 is TGTGCCAGCAGCGTAGGACCGGACAGGGACTACGAGCAGTACTTC. This translates into CASSVGPDRDYEQYF.

This chain links TRBV6-1 with TRBJ1-5; tentative D call: TRBD1 (6 bases). The CDR3 sequence is 16 residues long. The germline V and J ends were trimmed by 2 bases and 5 bases, with 16 bases remaining between them. Germline values: CDR1 MNHNS, CDR2 SASEGT. CDR3 nucleotides: TGTGCCAGCAGTGAATTCACAGGGAGCGGCCATCAGCCCCAGCATTTT. Translated, it gives CASSEFTGSGHQPQHF.